One sample yielded the 8 T cell receptor beta chains listed below, sequenced in a study of blood T cells in healthy people across ages (dated by TCRdb to the mid-2010s). Library creation used 5' RACE. Sequencing used an Illumina HiSeq 2500. A second PCR of roughly 7 to 11 cycles was performed with a sample-barcoded 5' primer and a J-beta primer mix. TCRdb itself trimmed the public reads at Q25 with fastp, ran MiXCR and retained productive beta chains. Every distinct CDR3 protein forms one entry, paired with its most common genes and DNA. This sample lists 2 million or so distinct CDR3 sequences; roughly 50% were detected once. The top ten clonotypes cover more than 2% of the sample. Sample: blood. Receptors originate from a woman in her forties in good health.

This rearrangement joins TRBV7-9 to TRBJ1-1; no firm D call. Germline-derived CDR1 and CDR2 are SEHNR and FQNEAQ (reference sequence). V dropped 6 bases and J dropped 0 bases, with 23 bases sitting between them. The CDR3 sequence is 18 residues long. The CDR3 DNA reads as TGTGCCAGCAGTTCGCGAGGGCTGGGCCCCCCTTTGAACACTGAAGCTTTCTTT. It yields the protein CASSSRGLGPPLNTEAFF.

This clonotype has more than one count but fewer than ten. The chain employs TRBV6-2 or TRBV6-3 and TRBJ2-7; tentatively, D is TRBD2 (5 bases). In germline, CDR1 is MNHEY, CDR2 SVGEGT. CDR3 length: 15 residues. Deletions cut 2 bases from V and 0 bases from J, with 11 bases between. CDR3 sequence reads: CASSYGLAPSYEQYF. Written as DNA, the CDR3 is TGTGCCAGCAGTTACGGGCTAGCCCCCTCCTACGAGCAGTACTTC.

This chain links TRBV7-3 with TRBJ2-3, with D tentatively TRBD1 or TRBD2 (5 bases each). Germline CDR1 and CDR2: SGHTA and FQGTGA. The CDR3 spans 17 residues. V was shortened by 4 bases and J by 0 bases, with 17 bases between the two germline ends. In DNA form, the CDR3 reads TGTGCCAGCAGCTCGGGGCAGGATACTCCTAGCACAGATACGCAGTATTTT. Amino acid sequence: CASSSGQDTPSTDTQYF.

The chain couples TRBV5-1 to TRBJ2-1; 10 bases are a match to TRBD2. The length of the CDR3 is 13 residues. Germline CDR1 and CDR2: SGHRS and YFSETQ. J lost 6 bases, V lost 7 bases, and 4 bases had no gene match. The chain's CDR3 is CASSTSGTNEQFF. The DNA of the CDR3 is TGCGCCAGCTCAACTAGCGGGACCAATGAGCAGTTCTTC.

This clonotype occurred once. The rearrangement uses TRBV7-2 and TRBJ2-4; the D gene is possibly TRBD2 (6 bases). V was clipped by 5 bases and J by 5 bases, with 10 bases between them. This CDR3 comprises 13 residues. Germline V gives CDR1 SGHTA, CDR2 FQGNSA. CDR3 nucleotide sequence: TGTGCCAGCAGCGTATGGAGGGAAAACATTCAGTACTTC. It specifies CASSVWRENIQYF. The full variable domain, completed using reference TRBV7-2 and TRBJ2-4, is GAGVSQSPSNKVTEKGKDVELRCDPISGHTALYWYRQSLGQGLEFLIYFQGNSAPDKSGLPSDRFSAERTGGSVSTLTIQRTQQEDSAVYLCASSVWRENIQYFGAGTRLSVL.

The chain employs TRBV18 and TRBJ1-1; D possibly corresponds to TRBD1 (5 bases). The CDR3 runs to 14 residues. Trimming pared 3 bases from V and 4 bases from J, leaving 12 bases between. The germline V gene has CDR1 KGHSH and CDR2 LQKENI. The CDR3 reads CASSPGPGGTEAFF. The CDR3 DNA is TGTGCCAGCTCACCGGGACCGGGAGGCACTGAAGCTTTCTTT.

This chain uses TRBV14 with TRBJ1-5; D perhaps matches TRBD1 (6 bases). Germline loops: CDR1 SGHDN, CDR2 FVKESK. CDR3 length equals 16 residues. V dropped 4 bases and J dropped 3 bases, with 16 bases sitting between them. CDR3 sequence: CASSLQSGQNNQPQHF. The CDR3 DNA is TGTGCCAGCAGCCTTCAAAGTGGACAGAACAATCAGCCCCAGCATTTT.

The chain has TRBV9 and TRBJ2-3; D call uncertain. The CDR3 runs to 14 residues. Trimming took off 5 bases at V and 4 bases at J, with 14 bases between the two ends. Germline CDR1 SGDLS, CDR2 YYNGEE. The DNA of the CDR3 is TGTGCCAGCAGTTCCCCCGTGGATGCAGATACGCAGTATTTT. It is translated as CASSSPVDADTQYF.